The clone carrying this TCR beta chain was picked up one time. Its antigen is unknown. This entry is derived from a study of cytomegalovirus exposure and HLA in healthy donors. This CDR3 spans 17 amino acids. Primers included in the PCR were 60 Vbeta and 13 Jbeta primers. The data were produced by immunoSEQ multiplex PCR, yet TCRdb's version contains in-frame clones alone and is incomplete. This sample carries approximately 160,000 clones, 68% of them seen once, and the ten largest clones take 1.1% to 1.5%. Study-wide results and caveats: Diagnosis of cytomegalovirus status made by the classifier reportedly showed high specificity and sensitivity.

The rearrangement links TRBV21-1 to TRBJ1-3; the table gives TRBD1 as D, unverified against the DNA. TRBV21-1 is classified as a pseudogene. This TCR was recovered from a man aged 50 to 60 in good health and CMV-seronegative. Sequenced material: PBMCs. The CDR3 region is CASSKAGQGAQGNTIYF. The CDR3 DNA follows: TGTGCCAGCAGCAAAGCGGGACAGGGGGCGCAAGGAAACACCATATATTTT.